One sample yielded the 20 T cell receptor beta chains listed below, sequenced in a study of blood T cell repertoires in COVID-19. The protocol was immunoSEQ multiplex PCR, while the TCRdb copy is restricted to in-frame clones and leaves out a portion. The data contain approximately 290,000 clones, about 85% of them singletons. Sequencing input: peripheral blood. These receptors were taken from a human donor with COVID-19, enrolled during active disease. The donor label of this sample is uncertain.

This sequence joins TRBV11-2 and TRBJ2-2; D ambiguous. This CDR3 contains 12 residues. CDR1 is SGHAT, CDR2 FQNNGV, per germline. Trimming took 4 bases from V and 3 from J, leaving 3 bases between them. CDR3 in DNA: TGTGCCAGCAGCTCATACACCGGGGAGCTGTTTTTT. Translation gives CASSSYTGELFF.

The rearrangement uses TRBV9 and TRBJ2-1; weak D call: TRBD2 (7 bases). CDR1 is SGDLS and CDR2 is YYNGEE in the germline V gene. The CDR3 covers 19 residues. V lost 3 bases and J 5 bases, leaving 27 bases between the germline ends. For the CDR3, the DNA is TGTGCCAGCAGCGCCAAGGGGGGAAGCGGGACTTCGGTTAACAATGAGCAGTTCTTC. Protein: CASSAKGGSGTSVNNEQFF.

A few counts support this clone. V and J are TRBV5-1 and TRBJ1-2; D is possibly TRBD1 (5 bases). Germline loops: CDR1 SGHRS, CDR2 YFSETQ. V was trimmed by 0 bases and J by 1 base, leaving 13 bases between them. CDR3 length equals 16 residues. The CDR3 DNA follows: TGCGCCAGCAGCTTGGTGGGGGGTCCAGATAACTATGGCTACACCTTC. Amino acid sequence: CASSLVGGPDNYGYTF.

The chain recombines TRBV30 with TRBJ1-2, with 7 bases that match TRBD1. There are 13 residues in the CDR3. CDR1 and CDR2 (germline): GTSNPN, SVGIG (reference sequence). The CDR3 spells CATGAGGNYGYTF. The CDR3 region has the DNA TGTGCGACTGGGGCAGGGGGAAACTATGGCTACACCTTC.

This chain links TRBV6-6 with TRBJ1-2, with TRBD1 matching 8 bases. The CDR3 length is 16 residues. J lost 3 bases, V lost 6 bases, and 12 bases had no gene match. Germline-derived CDR1 and CDR2 are MNHNY and SVGAGI (reference sequence). The CDR3 DNA reads as TGTGCCAGCAGGGAATTCGGAGGACAGGGAGACTATGGCTACACCTTC. Protein sequence: CASREFGGQGDYGYTF.

As concerns this clone: The sample holds other DNA sequences that translate to the same CDR3. The chain has TRBV12-3 or TRBV12-4 and TRBJ1-3; D is unclear. Trimming cost V 6 bases and J 0 bases, with 3 bases left between them. There are 12 residues in the CDR3. The CDR3 is CASSLSGNTIYF. In nucleotides, the CDR3 is TGTGCCAGCAGCCTCTCTGGAAACACCATATATTTT.

The V gene is TRBV27, the J gene TRBJ1-5, with D unresolved. CDR1 is MNHEY and CDR2 is SMNVEV in the germline V gene (reference sequence). V was clipped by 1 base and J by 0 bases, with 19 bases between them. The CDR3 contains 19 residues. CDR3 in DNA: TGTGCCAGCAGTTTATATGGCAACAGACGACGTTATAGCAATCAGCCCCAGCATTTT. Protein: CASSLYGNRRRYSNQPQHF.

V is TRBV7-9 and J is TRBJ1-5, with a weak D call TRBD1 (5 bases). The CDR3 loop spans 14 amino acids. Per germline, CDR1 SEHNR and CDR2 FQNEAQ (reference sequence). The ends were cut back, 1 base at V and 5 bases at J, with 9 bases in the middle. CDR3 in amino acids: CASSLEEGYQPQHF. The DNA of the CDR3 is TGTGCCAGCAGCTTAGAGGAGGGGTATCAGCCCCAGCATTTT.

The V and J genes are TRBV7-2 and TRBJ1-2; the D gene is possibly TRBD1 (5 bases). V lost 1 base and J lost 0, with 9 bases in between. Germline V gives CDR1 SGHTA, CDR2 FQGNSA. This CDR3 has 15 residues. CDR3 bases: TGTGCCAGCAGCTTAGGGGGCAGTGCTAACTATGGCTACACCTTC. It is translated as CASSLGGSANYGYTF.

Written as DNA, the CDR3 is TGTGCCACCGGGACAGGGTTCTACGAGCAGTACTTC. Translation gives CATGTGFYEQYF. The genes are TRBV27 and TRBJ2-7, with 9 bases lining up with TRBD1. The CDR3 contains 12 residues. Germline lookup yields CDR1 MNHEY and CDR2 SMNVEV (reference sequence). Trimming cost V 10 bases and J 3 bases; bases outside gene matches: 4.

The chain uses TRBV7-6 and TRBJ2-2; a weak D match, TRBD2 (6 bases). CDR1 and CDR2 from the germline V gene are SGHVS and FNYEAQ. The CDR3 is 16 amino acids. V gave up 1 base and J gave up 4 bases, with 13 bases separating them. DNA of the CDR3: TGTGCCAGCAGCTTAGGGTCTAGCGTCGGCACCGGGGAGCTGTTTTTT. It codes for CASSLGSSVGTGELFF.

The chain joins TRBV30 to TRBJ2-7; no definite D call. The V and J ends lost 0 bases and 2 bases respectively, with 11 bases between them. CDR3 size: 14 residues. Germline CDR1 and CDR2: GTSNPN and SVGIG (reference sequence). The CDR3 loop is CAWSVAGFTYEQYF. Here the CDR3 DNA reads TGTGCCTGGAGTGTGGCAGGATTTACCTACGAGCAGTACTTC.

The genes are TRBV6-2 or TRBV6-3 and TRBJ2-1; 14 bases align to TRBD2. Germline CDR1 MNHEY, CDR2 SVGEGT. The ends lost 2 bases at V and 7 bases at J; junction bases unmatched: 13. This CDR3 spans 19 amino acids. Written as DNA, the CDR3 is TGTGCCAGCAGTTACGGGGTTTCGGGACTAGCGGGAGTGCGGAATGAGCAGTTCTTC. This gives the protein CASSYGVSGLAGVRNEQFF.

The chain has TRBV9 and TRBJ1-1; no clear D. This CDR3 spans 15 amino acids. In germline, CDR1 is SGDLS, CDR2 YYNGEE. Trimming cost V 0 bases and J 3 bases, with 12 bases left between them. The CDR3 DNA reads TGTGCCAGCAGCGTAGACCCACGTGCGGACACTGAAGCTTTCTTT. Translation: CASSVDPRADTEAFF.

This chain links TRBV2 with TRBJ2-7; D is possibly TRBD1 (6 bases). Germline V gene lookup returns CDR1 SNHLY and CDR2 FYNNEI. Trimming cost V 5 bases and J 5 bases, with 10 bases left between them. The CDR3 is 12 amino acids. CDR3 DNA: TGTGCCAGCAGTCAGGGGTTTGACGAGCAGTACTTC. Translation: CASSQGFDEQYF.

This clone has a single count. V usage is TRBV3-1 (or the pseudogene TRBV3-2) and J usage is TRBJ2-3; D may be TRBD1 (5 bases). CDR3 length: 16 residues. V gave up 0 bases and J gave up 4 bases, with 14 bases separating them. Germline CDR1 reads LGHDT; CDR2 reads YNNKEL (reference sequence). DNA of the CDR3: TGTGCCAGCAGCCAAGATCCGTATAGGGGCCCAGATACGCAGTATTTT. This encodes CASSQDPYRGPDTQYF.

This clone came up many times. The V gene is TRBV29-1, the J gene TRBJ1-1; 9 bases are a match to TRBD1. Germline V gene sequence: CDR1 SQVTM, CDR2 ANQGSEA. This CDR3 has 14 residues. V gave up 4 bases and J gave up 6 bases; unmatched junction bases: 9. The CDR3 bases are TGCAGCGTTGCCGGGACAGGGTCTTTCGCTGAAGCTTTCTTT. Protein: CSVAGTGSFAEAFF.

This chain links TRBV5-6 with TRBJ1-5; D is uncertain. Germline V gene sequence: CDR1 SGHDT, CDR2 YYEEEE. V lost 1 base, J lost 3 bases, and 17 bases lay in between. The CDR3 runs 17 residues. This CDR3 reads CASSLLRVDTPNQPQHF. The DNA for the CDR3 is TGTGCCAGCAGCTTGTTAAGAGTTGACACCCCCAATCAGCCCCAGCATTTT.

The CDR3 sequence is CASSEDRDRAGYTF. CDR3 bases: TGTGCCAGCAGTGAGGACCGGGACAGGGCCGGCTACACCTTC. The gene calls are TRBV6-1 and TRBJ1-2, with 9 nucleotides matching TRBD1. Germline CDR1 is MNHNS and CDR2 is SASEGT. The junction had 7 bases not matched to a gene; V was cut back by 3 bases and J by 8 bases. The CDR3 has 14 residues.

This chain connects TRBV29-1 to TRBJ1-1, with 7 bases matching TRBD1. The CDR3 consists of 15 residues. Germline V gene sequence: CDR1 SQVTM, CDR2 ANQGSEA. The V segment lost 1 base and the J segment 5 bases; nucleotides outside the gene matches: 10. The CDR3 nucleotides read TGCAGCGTTGAAGGAACGGGAGGGGGCGGAACTGAAGCTTTCTTT. Protein: CSVEGTGGGGTEAFF. The whole variable domain, filled in from reference TRBV29-1 and TRBJ1-1, reads SAVISQKPSRDICQRGTSLTIQCQVDSQVTMMFWYRQQPGQSLTLIATANQGSEATYESGFVIDKFPISRPNLTFSTLTVSNMSPEDSSIYLCSVEGTGGGGTEAFFGQGTRLTVV.